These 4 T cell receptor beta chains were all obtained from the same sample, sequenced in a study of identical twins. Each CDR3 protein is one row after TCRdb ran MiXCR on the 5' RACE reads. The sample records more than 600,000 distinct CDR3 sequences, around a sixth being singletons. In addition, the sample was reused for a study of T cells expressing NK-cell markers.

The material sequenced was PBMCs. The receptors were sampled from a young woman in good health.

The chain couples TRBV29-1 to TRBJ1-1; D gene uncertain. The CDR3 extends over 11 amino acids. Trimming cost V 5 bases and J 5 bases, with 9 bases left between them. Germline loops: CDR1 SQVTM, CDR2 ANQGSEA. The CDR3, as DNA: TGCAGCGTTCAGGTTTGGACTGAAGCTTTCTTT. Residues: CSVQVWTEAFF.

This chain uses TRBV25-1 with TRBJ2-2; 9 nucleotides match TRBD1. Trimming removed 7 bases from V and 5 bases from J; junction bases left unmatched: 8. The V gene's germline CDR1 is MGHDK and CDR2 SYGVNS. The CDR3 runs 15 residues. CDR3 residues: CASTPRTGDTGELFF. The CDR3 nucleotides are TGTGCCAGCACCCCTAGGACAGGGGATACCGGGGAGCTGTTTTTT.

The CDR3 DNA reads TGTGCCACCGTGGGGGTGGAAGGCACTGAAGCTTTCTTT. This translates into CATVGVEGTEAFF. The genes are TRBV10-3 and TRBJ1-1, with D perhaps TRBD1 (5 bases). The CDR3 runs to 13 residues. CDR1 is ENHRY and CDR2 is SYGVKD in the germline V gene. With 10 bases removed from V and 4 bases from J, the gap between germline ends came to 16 bases.

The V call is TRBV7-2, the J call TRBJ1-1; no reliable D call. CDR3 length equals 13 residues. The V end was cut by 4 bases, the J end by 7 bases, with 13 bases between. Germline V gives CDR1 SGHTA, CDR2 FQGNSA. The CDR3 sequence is CASSYSEQDEAFF. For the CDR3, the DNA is TGTGCCAGCAGCTACTCGGAGCAGGATGAAGCTTTCTTT.